What follows is one T cell receptor beta chain and its context. There are many counts of this clonotype. No antigen is known for it. Base qualities are not recorded, but no much larger clone differs from it by a single base. The CDR3 sequence holds 19 residues, the cysteine and phenylalanine included. Kept here is only the CDR3 DNA, which spans 57 bases and is read in frame from base 1. For this chain, trimming is 2 bases at the V end and 2 bases at the J end, and the number of junction bases without a gene match is 15. From the germline V gene, CDR1 is SGHTA and CDR2 is FQGNSA. This sample stems from a study of T cells in Graves' hyperthyroidism and ophthalmopathy (dated by TCRdb to about 2019). Broadly, across the study: Peripheral blood was collected at initial diagnosis, before any treatment. After blood sampling, hyperthyroidism patients were treated with methimazole at a starting dose of 30 mg daily, and ophthalmopathy patients were treated with high-dose intravenous methylprednisolone. Thyroid tissue and blood T-cell repertoires from about six Graves' hyperthyroidism patients were also compared in the study. TCR Vbeta CDR3 sequencing of 135 peripheral blood samples (over 40 ophthalmopathy, about 80 hyperthyroidism and approximately 17 progressor patients) is reported in the paper. To identify distinguishing TCR V-J signatures, a discovery cohort of roughly 100 patients was used, comprising 40 to 45 with Graves' ophthalmopathy and around 60 with stable Graves' hyperthyroidism. The 100 or so discovery patients were randomly split 7:3 into training and test sets. Whether ophthalmopathy could be predicted prospectively was tested in an independent validation cohort made up of some 20 hyperthyroidism patients plus 17 patients who later progressed to ophthalmopathy. The research as a whole found: In validation, the model predicted progression to ophthalmopathy a median of about 6.5 months before onset, with roughly 71% sensitivity and roughly 77% specificity. Sample size was not statistically predetermined, and investigators were not blinded to group allocation. Most expanded thyroid clonotypes (frequency above 0.001) were also detected in blood, a finding suggesting that blood repertoires may reflect thyroid immune responses. A 13 V-J signature model separated ophthalmopathy from stable hyperthyroidism, with approximately 87% sensitivity and 81.08% specificity in cross-validation and 80%/75% in testing.

Amplification of TCR beta CDR3 regions was carried out from RNA transcripts. For the first round of RT-PCR on the TCR CDR3, the HTBI primer set was used together with the Qiagen OneStep RT-PCR kit. Libraries were constructed in a second round of multiplex PCR, after which size selection and purification were carried out. The libraries were sequenced on an Illumina HiSeq2000 using paired-end 100 bp reads. The paper's processing steps were these. SOAPnuke was used to process the raw data, removing reads that contained adapters or uncalled bases, had a mean Phred below 15, or lacked an exact match to the constant primer or identifier. High-quality paired reads were merged using COPE v1.2.5, and each unique nucleotide sequence was defined as a clonotype. Clonotypes were aligned to IMGT TRBV, TRBD and TRBJ reference segments using MiTCR v1.1. Only V-J combinations with frequency above 0.0001, covering about 99% of repertoires, were analysed. The TCS score was defined as the ratio of F50 (clonal expansion) to E x V (chaos), calculated using BLOSUM62-based TCRdist between CDR3 peptides within each V-J. Welch's t-statistics and random forest reduced several hundred V-J features to some 14, which were used in a naive Bayes classifier (R e1071). Using fastp trimming at Q25 and MiXCR clonotype assembly, TCRdb reanalyzed the public sequencing data and kept in-frame beta chains. Rows with a matching CDR3 protein are joined into one entry that keeps the most common DNA and genes. These V and J calls rely on TCRdb rather than the paper's analysis. The sample table records roughly 350,000 distinct CDR3 sequences; roughly 13% of these occur just once. The leading ten clones occupy 20% to 25% of the sample.

Stable Graves' hyperthyroidism was defined as no progression to ophthalmopathy during 18 months of follow-up. The hyperthyroidism patients were between 18 and 65 years old and newly diagnosed, with a disease duration of less than 2 months. Patients with uncontrolled infections, other autoimmune diseases, pregnancy or lactation were excluded. Diagnoses relied on clinical symptoms, serum thyroxine and TRAb, thyroid ultrasound and orbital computed tomography. PBMCs were isolated from about 9.2 ml of fresh peripheral blood by Ficoll-Paque density gradient centrifugation. Total RNA was extracted using Trizol reagent, and RNA quality was assessed on an Agilent 2100 Bioanalyzer.

The TCR comes from a woman aged 25 to 45 with Graves' hyperthyroidism. The specimen was blood. The rearranged segments are TRBV7-2 and TRBJ2-1, and TRBD1 matches 7 of the central bases. The DNA sequence follows: TGTGCCAGCAGCTTATTGTCCGGGTCCCGGGACAGCACCTACAATGAGCAGTTCTTC. This translates into CASSLLSGSRDSTYNEQFF. The reference TRBV7-2 and TRBJ2-1 proteins fill in what lies around the CDR3, so the full variable domain reads GAGVSQSPSNKVTEKGKDVELRCDPISGHTALYWYRQSLGQGLEFLIYFQGNSAPDKSGLPSDRFSAERTGGSVSTLTIQRTQQEDSAVYLCASSLLSGSRDSTYNEQFFGPGTRLTVL.